A single TCR beta chain is shown here with its context. Its matching antigen is unknown. Then a second PCR, running about 6 to 12 cycles, was carried out with a sample-barcoded 5' primer and a J-beta primer mix. From the 5' RACE reads, TCRdb called clonotypes with MiXCR, one entry per CDR3 protein. The sample holds around 1,900,000 distinct CDR3 sequences; roughly two fifths are singletons and the top ten take 23%. The sample originates from a study of blood T cells in healthy people across ages. Overall study context: Capturing about one barcoded beta molecule per two T cells was achieved by template switching. General study results and limits: It was held that diversity estimates obtained from one million T cells represented underestimates. The percentage of naive T cells correlated strongly with TCR beta diversity. No one knew whether donors had CMV, which possibly confounded expanded clonotype changes.

V gave up 6 bases and J gave up 4 bases, with 10 bases separating them. The length of the CDR3 is 13 residues. Germline V gene lookup returns CDR1 ENHRY and CDR2 SYGVKD. The source of this sequence is a human donor in good health. The sequencing input was blood. The chain carries TRBV10-3 and TRBJ1-5, with no clear D. CDR3 sequence (DNA): TGTGCCATCAGAGACCCCAATAATCAGCCCCAGCATTTT. It encodes CAIRDPNNQPQHF.